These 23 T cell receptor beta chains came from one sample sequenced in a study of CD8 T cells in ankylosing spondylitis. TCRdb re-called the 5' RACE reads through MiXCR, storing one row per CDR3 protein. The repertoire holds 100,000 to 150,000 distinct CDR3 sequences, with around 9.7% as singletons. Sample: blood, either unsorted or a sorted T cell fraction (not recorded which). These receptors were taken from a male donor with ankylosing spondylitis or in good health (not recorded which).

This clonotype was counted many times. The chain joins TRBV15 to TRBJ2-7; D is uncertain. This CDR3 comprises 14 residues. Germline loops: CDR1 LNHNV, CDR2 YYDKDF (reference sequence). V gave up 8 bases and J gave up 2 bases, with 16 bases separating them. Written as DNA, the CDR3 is TGTGCCACCGGCAACACTTTCTCAGCCTACGAGCAGTACTTC. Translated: CATGNTFSAYEQYF.

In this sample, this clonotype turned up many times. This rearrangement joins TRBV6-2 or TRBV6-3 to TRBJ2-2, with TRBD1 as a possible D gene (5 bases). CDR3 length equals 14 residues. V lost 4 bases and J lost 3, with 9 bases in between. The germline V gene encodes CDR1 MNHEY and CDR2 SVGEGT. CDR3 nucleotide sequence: TGTGCCAGCAGTTCCGACAGATACACCGGGGAGCTGTTTTTT. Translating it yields CASSSDRYTGELFF.

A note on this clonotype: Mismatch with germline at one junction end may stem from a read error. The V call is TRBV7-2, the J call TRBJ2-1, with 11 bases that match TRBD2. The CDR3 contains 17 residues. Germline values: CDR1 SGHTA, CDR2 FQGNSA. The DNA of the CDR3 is TGTGCCTGCAGCTTAGCGCTGACTAGCGGGGCGTACAATGAGCAGTTCTTC. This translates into CACSLALTSGAYNEQFF. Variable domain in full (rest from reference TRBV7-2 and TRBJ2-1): GAGVSQSPSNKVTEKGKDVELRCDPISGHTALYWYRQSLGQGLEFLIYFQGNSAPDKSGLPSDRFSAERTGGSVSTLTIQRTQQEDSAVYLCACSLALTSGAYNEQFFGPGTRLTVL.

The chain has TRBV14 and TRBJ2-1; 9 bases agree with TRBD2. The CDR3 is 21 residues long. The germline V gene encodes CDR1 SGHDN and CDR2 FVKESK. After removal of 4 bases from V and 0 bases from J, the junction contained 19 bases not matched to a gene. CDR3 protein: CASSRTRWGGRAFLSYNEQFF. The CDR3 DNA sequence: TGTGCCAGCAGCCGCACCCGATGGGGCGGGAGGGCCTTCCTCTCCTACAATGAGCAGTTCTTC.

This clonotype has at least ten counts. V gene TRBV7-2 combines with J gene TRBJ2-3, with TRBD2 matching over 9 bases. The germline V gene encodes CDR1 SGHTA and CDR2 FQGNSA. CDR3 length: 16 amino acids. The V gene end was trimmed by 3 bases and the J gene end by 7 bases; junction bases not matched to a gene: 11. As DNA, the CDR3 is TGTGCCAGCAGCTTCCAGATTAGCGGGAGTCGTAATACGCAGTATTTT. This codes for CASSFQISGSRNTQYF. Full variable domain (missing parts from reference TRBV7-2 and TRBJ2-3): GAGVSQSPSNKVTEKGKDVELRCDPISGHTALYWYRQSLGQGLEFLIYFQGNSAPDKSGLPSDRFSAERTGGSVSTLTIQRTQQEDSAVYLCASSFQISGSRNTQYFGPGTRLTVL.

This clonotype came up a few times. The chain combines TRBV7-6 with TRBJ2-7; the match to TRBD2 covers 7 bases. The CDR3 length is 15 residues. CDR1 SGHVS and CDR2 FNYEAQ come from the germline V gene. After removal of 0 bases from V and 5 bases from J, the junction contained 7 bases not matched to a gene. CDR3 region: CASSLAGGSSHEQYF. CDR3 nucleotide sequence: TGTGCCAGCAGCTTAGCCGGCGGGAGTTCCCACGAGCAGTACTTC. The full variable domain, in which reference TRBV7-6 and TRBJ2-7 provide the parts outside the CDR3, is GAGVSQSPRYKVTKRGQDVALRCDPISGHVSLYWYRQALGQGPEFLTYFNYEAQQDKSGLPNDRFSAERPEGSISTLTIQRTEQRDSAMYRCASSLAGGSSHEQYFGPGTRLTVT.

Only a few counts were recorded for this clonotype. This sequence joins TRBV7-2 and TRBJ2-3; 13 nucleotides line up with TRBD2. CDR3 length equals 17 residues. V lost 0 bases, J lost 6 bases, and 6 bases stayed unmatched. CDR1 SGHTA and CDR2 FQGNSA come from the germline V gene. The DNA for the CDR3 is TGTGCCAGCAGCTTAGCATCGGTGACTAGCGGGAGGGATACGCAGTATTTT. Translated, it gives CASSLASVTSGRDTQYF.

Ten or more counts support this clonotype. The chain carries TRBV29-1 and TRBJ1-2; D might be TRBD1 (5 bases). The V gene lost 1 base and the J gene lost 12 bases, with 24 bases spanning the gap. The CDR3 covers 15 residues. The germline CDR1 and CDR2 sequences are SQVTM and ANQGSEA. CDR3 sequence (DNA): TGCAGCGTTGAAGGGGGCGTGACATGGCGGGCAGGGCACACCTTC. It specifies CSVEGGVTWRAGHTF. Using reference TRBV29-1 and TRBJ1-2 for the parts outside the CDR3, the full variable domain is SAVISQKPSRDICQRGTSLTIQCQVDSQVTMMFWYRQQPGQSLTLIATANQGSEATYESGFVIDKFPISRPNLTFSTLTVSNMSPEDSSIYLCSVEGGVTWRAGHTFGSGTRLTVV.

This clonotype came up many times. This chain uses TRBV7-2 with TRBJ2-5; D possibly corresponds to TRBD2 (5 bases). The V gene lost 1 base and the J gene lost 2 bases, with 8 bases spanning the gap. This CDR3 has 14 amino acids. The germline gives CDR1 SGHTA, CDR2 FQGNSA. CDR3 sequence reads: CASSLERGQETQYF. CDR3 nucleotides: TGTGCCAGCAGCTTAGAGAGAGGGCAAGAGACCCAGTACTTC. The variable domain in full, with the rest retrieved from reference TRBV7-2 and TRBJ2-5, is GAGVSQSPSNKVTEKGKDVELRCDPISGHTALYWYRQSLGQGLEFLIYFQGNSAPDKSGLPSDRFSAERTGGSVSTLTIQRTQQEDSAVYLCASSLERGQETQYFGPGTRLLVL.

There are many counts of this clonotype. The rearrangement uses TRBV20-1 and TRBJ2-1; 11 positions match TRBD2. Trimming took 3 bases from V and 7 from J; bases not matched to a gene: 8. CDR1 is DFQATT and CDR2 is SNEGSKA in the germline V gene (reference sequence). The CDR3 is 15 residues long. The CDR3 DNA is TGCAGTGCTAGGGGGGGACTAGCGGTCACGAATGAGCAGTTCTTC. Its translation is CSARGGLAVTNEQFF.

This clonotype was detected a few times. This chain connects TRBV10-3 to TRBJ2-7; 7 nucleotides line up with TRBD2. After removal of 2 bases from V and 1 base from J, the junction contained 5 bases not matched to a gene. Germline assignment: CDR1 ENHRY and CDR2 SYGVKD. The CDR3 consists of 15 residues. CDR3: CAISEREGRSYEQYF. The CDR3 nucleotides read TGTGCCATCAGTGAGAGGGAGGGCCGGTCCTACGAGCAGTACTTC.

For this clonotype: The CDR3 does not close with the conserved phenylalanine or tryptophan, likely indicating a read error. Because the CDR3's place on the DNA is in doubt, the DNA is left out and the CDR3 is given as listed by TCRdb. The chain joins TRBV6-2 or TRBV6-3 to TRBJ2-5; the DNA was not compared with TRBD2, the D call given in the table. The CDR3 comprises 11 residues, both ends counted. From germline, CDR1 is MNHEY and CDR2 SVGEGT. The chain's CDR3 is CASSYPPGLVV.

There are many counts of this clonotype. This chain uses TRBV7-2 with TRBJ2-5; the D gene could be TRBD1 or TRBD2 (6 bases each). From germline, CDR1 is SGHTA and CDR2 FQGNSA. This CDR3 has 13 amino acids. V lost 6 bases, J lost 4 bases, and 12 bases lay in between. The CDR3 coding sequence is TGTGCCAGCAGAAGGGGGGTTCCAGAGACCCAGTACTTC. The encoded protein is CASRRGVPETQYF.

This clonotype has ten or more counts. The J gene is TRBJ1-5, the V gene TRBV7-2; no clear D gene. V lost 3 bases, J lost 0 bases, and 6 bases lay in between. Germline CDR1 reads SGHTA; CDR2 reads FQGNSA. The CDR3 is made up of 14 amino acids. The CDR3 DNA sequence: TGTGCCAGCAGCTTTTCAGGTAGCAATCAGCCCCAGCATTTT. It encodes CASSFSGSNQPQHF.

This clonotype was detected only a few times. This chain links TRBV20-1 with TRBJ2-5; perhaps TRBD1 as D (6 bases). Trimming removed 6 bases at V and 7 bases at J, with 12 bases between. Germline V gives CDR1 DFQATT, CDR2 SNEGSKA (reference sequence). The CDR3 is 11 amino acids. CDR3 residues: CSARGLGTQYF. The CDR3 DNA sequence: TGCAGTGCAAGGGGGTTAGGGACCCAGTACTTC.

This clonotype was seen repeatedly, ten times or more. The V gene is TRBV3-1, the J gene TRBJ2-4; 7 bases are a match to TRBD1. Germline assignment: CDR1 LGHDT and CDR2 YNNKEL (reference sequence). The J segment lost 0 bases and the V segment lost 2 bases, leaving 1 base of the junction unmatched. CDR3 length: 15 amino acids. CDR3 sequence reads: CASSQRGLAKNIQYF. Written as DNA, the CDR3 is TGTGCCAGCAGCCAAAGGGGGCTAGCCAAAAACATTCAGTACTTC.

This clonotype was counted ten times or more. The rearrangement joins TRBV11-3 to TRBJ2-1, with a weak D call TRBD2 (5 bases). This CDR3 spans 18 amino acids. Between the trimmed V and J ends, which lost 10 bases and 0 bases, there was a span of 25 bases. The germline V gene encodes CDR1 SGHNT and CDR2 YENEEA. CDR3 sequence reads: CAIAGTLPGTSSYNEQFF. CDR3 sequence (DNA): TGTGCCATCGCTGGAACTCTCCCAGGTACTAGCTCCTACAATGAGCAGTTCTTC. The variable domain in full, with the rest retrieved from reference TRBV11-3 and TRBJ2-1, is EAGVVQSPRYKIIEKKQPVAFWCNPISGHNTLYWYLQNLGQGPELLIRYENEEAVDDSQLPKDRFSAERLKGVDSTLKIQPAELGDSAVYLCAIAGTLPGTSSYNEQFFGPGTRLTVL.

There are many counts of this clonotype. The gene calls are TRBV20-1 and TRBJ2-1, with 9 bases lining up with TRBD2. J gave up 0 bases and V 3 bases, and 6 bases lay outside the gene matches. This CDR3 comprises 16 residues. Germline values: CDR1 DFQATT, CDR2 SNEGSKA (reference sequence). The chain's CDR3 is CSARDSGRSSYNEQFF. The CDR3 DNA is TGCAGTGCTAGGGACAGCGGGAGGAGCTCCTACAATGAGCAGTTCTTC.

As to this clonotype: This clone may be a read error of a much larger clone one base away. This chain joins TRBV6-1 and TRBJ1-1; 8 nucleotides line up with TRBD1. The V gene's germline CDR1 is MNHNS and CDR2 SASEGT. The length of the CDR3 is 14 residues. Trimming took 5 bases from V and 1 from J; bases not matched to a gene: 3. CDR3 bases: TGTGCCAGCAGTATGCAGGGGGCGAACACTGAAGCTTTCTTT. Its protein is CASSMQGANTEAFF.

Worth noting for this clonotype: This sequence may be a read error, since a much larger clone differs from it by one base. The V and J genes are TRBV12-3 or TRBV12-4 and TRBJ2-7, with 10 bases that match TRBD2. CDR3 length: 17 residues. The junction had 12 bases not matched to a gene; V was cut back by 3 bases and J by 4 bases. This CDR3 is CASSFGTSVSLRYEQYF. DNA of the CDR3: TGTGCCAGCAGTTTCGGGACTAGCGTGAGCCTCCGATACGAGCAGTACTTC.

The CDR3 DNA reads TGTGCCAGCAACCAGAGGCGCGCAGATACGCAGTATTTT. Its translation is CASNQRRADTQYF. J is TRBJ2-3 and V is TRBV7-2; no firm D call. This CDR3 contains 13 residues. CDR1 is SGHTA and CDR2 is FQGNSA in the germline V gene. Trimming stripped 7 bases from V and 4 bases from J, with 12 bases between.

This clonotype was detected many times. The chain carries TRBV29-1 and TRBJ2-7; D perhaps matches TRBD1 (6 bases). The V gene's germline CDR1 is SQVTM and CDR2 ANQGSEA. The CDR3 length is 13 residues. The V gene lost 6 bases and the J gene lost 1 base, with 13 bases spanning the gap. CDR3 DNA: TGCAGCGTACGGACAGCCGTATCCTACGAGCAGTACTTC. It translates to CSVRTAVSYEQYF.

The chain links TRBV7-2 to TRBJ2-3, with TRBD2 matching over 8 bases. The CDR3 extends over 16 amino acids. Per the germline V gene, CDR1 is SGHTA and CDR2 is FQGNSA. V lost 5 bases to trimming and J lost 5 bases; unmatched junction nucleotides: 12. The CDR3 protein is CASSPQTGGPVDTQYF. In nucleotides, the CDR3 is TGTGCCAGCAGCCCACAGACGGGAGGGCCCGTAGATACGCAGTATTTT.